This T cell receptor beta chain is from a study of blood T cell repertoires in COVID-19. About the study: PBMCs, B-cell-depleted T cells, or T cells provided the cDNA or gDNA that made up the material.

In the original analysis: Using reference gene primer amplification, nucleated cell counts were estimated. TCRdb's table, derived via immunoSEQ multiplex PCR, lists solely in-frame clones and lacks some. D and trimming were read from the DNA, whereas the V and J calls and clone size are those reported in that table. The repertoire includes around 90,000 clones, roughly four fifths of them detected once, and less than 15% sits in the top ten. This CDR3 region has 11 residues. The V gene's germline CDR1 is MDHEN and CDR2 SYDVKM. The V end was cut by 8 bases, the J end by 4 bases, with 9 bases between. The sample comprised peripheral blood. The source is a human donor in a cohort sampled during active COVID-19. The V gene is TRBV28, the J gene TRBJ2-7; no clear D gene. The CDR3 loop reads CASGTTYEQYF. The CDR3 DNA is TGTGCCAGCGGCACCACGTACGAGCAGTACTTC.